This T cell receptor beta chain was documented in a study of T cell repertoires in cytomegalovirus infection. General study findings and limits: CMV-specific TCR beta clonotypes restricted by HLA-C dominated the ex vivo response. The cumulative frequency of public TCR beta families identified carriers of CMV plus the relevant HLA.

MiXCR was run by TCRdb on the reads, yielding one entry per CDR3 protein. The sample has around 900,000 distinct CDR3 sequences, approximately 31% seen once. This clonotype was seen a few times. Its cognate antigen is unknown. Germline V gene data show CDR1 as SGHKS and CDR2 as YYEKEE (reference sequence). The V gene end was trimmed by 1 base and the J gene end by 0 bases; junction bases not matched to a gene: 10. CDR3 length equals 18 residues. This receptor was obtained from a human donor in good health (CMV status not recorded). Some clones in this sample may be carry-over from other donors' samples. The genes are TRBV5-5 and TRBJ2-4; TRBD1 agrees at 7 bases. The sequencing here drew on cultured CD8+ T cells from PBMCs, taken from culture after CMV antigen stimulation. The CDR3 nucleotides read TGTGCCAGCAGCTTGTGGGACAGCACTATCCTAGCCAAAAACATTCAGTACTTC. It translates to CASSLWDSTILAKNIQYF.